A selection of T cell receptor beta chains follows, all from one sample in a study of chemoradiotherapy in HPV16-positive cancers. TCRdb keeps only in-frame clones here, not all; method: immunoSEQ multiplex PCR. The sample has over 6,500 clones; roughly 82% are singletons. Here the sequenced sample was tumor tissue, taken from a patient who underwent chemoradiotherapy. These receptors were taken from a human donor with HPV-associated anogenital cancer. CDR3s include the opening cysteine and the closing phenylalanine or tryptophan.

CASKATIAGHNEQFF TRBV2
CASKSDHFNQPQHF TRBV19
CATGGAHYEQYF TRBV11-2
CASSLGSGGGSYNEQFF TRBV5-4
CASSLGASGGRETQYF TRBV27
CASSQDGTGEDWGGRDTEAFF TRBV4-3
CASSVGGSGGYRGNEQFF TRBV9
CAWSKTGYNSPLHF TRBV30
CASSLRLAGFNTGELFF TRBV7-9
CASSLRSGGNQETQYF TRBV5-4
CASSQVGPNGYTF TRBV14
CASSSRGPYEQYF TRBV7-2
CASSGFSSEKLFF TRBV2
CASSPRLSPGAEAFF TRBV4-1
CASSPPSTDRNTIYF TRBV18
CASRPTLDPNEQFF TRBV7-6
CASRPGESYNEQFF TRBV6-1
CASSVMNTEAFF TRBV9
CASSDSRTSSSTDTQYF TRBV6-4
CASSRAEAETDTQYF TRBV4-3
CAIRSERGTETQYF TRBV10-3
CASSVLAGGLNEQFF TRBV5-1
CASSRTGGVTEAFF TRBV11-2
CASSARTANSPLHF TRBV9
CASSLDDGIYGYTF TRBV7-2
CASSIDPSGSYEQYF TRBV6-5
CASRTGGAGLGYTF TRBV5-8
CAIRASSGANVLTF TRBV10-3
CASSQDSGIMGNTGELFF TRBV4-1
CAWKLRSSYNEQFF TRBV30
CASSLPTSGGKDEQFF TRBV27
CASSPQGATGELFF TRBV10-2
CASSEALLLSGYTF TRBV2
CASSLGTSGGPSYEQYF TRBV27
CASSLAPGLSYEQYF TRBV5-1
CASSPRGGNQPQHF TRBV7-2
CASSSRQGKMGGKETQYF TRBV2
CASTARGNSPLHF TRBV2
CASSIQGRGNTEAFF TRBV5-1
CASSPEQGEYGYTF TRBV18
CASSRGVTGELFF TRBV6-6
CASRTAQETQYF TRBV28
CASSLDSRQSYNEQFF TRBV7-8
CASSPDRSPGTGTEAFF TRBV5-4
CASSTGTSSTGELFF TRBV7-2
CASSVSQGPLYGYTF TRBV2
CASSGQGTFF TRBV19
CASRMGQGAVGYTF TRBV6-5
CASTARERAEDRAFF TRBV6-1
CASSPYPGSPTDTQYF TRBV9
CASSPRTGGFRNTEAFF TRBV19
CASAPIRGGPRTQYF TRBV7-2
CASSLGGTGANVLTF TRBV5-6
CASSVEGGSKSPLHF TRBV9
CASSPSTGTGIETQYF TRBV7-9